This is a list of T cell receptor beta chains from one sample in a study of blood T cells in healthy people across ages. From the 5' RACE reads, TCRdb called clonotypes with MiXCR, one entry per CDR3 protein. The top ten hold around 11% of the sample, which has about 1.6 million distinct CDR3 sequences, roughly 32% seen once. Sequenced sample: blood. Receptors were obtained from a woman aged 25 to 45 in good health. Each CDR3 is given without its conserved first and last residue. D genes are given only for firm matches.

d_call j_call v_call cdr3_length cdr3_aa
NA TRBJ2-6 TRBV7-2 13 ASSSIFSGANVLT
NA TRBJ2-7 TRBV20-1 12 SARVPPPLYEQY
TRBD1 TRBJ2-2 TRBV29-1 14 SVVKGGQGATGELF
NA TRBJ2-7 TRBV29-1 14 SVVIISTGFTYEQY
NA TRBJ2-3 TRBV29-1 10 SVRPVGDTQY
TRBD2 TRBJ2-5 TRBV7-2 14 ASSSWTSGRGETQY
TRBD2 TRBJ2-3 TRBV12-3/TRBV12-4 15 ASSWIGAGFSTDAQY
NA TRBJ1-5 TRBV20-1 11 SALPDGQSPQH
TRBD2 TRBJ2-5 TRBV5-1 14 ASSLAGLAEKETQY
TRBD2 TRBJ2-3 TRBV5-1 14 ASSSPGLAGGDTQY